Each of the 5 T cell receptor beta chains below was sequenced from the same sample in a study of CD8 T cells in ankylosing spondylitis. TCRdb used MiXCR to reprocess the 5' RACE reads, holding one entry per CDR3 protein. Here the sample spans about 360,000 distinct CDR3 sequences, around 20% being singletons. Material: blood, either unsorted or a sorted T cell fraction (not recorded which). These receptors all come from a male donor with ankylosing spondylitis or in good health (not recorded which).

This clonotype appeared many times. The chain employs TRBV6-1 and TRBJ2-1; 9 bases fit TRBD2. The CDR3 spans 14 residues. Germline CDR1 reads MNHNS; CDR2 reads SASEGT. V was pared by 5 bases and J by 2 bases, with 1 base of the junction left unmatched. The CDR3 sequence: CASSLAGPYNEQFF. The CDR3 DNA follows: TGTGCCAGCAGTCTAGCGGGGCCCTACAATGAGCAGTTCTTC.

The chain has TRBV19 and TRBJ1-2; no firm D call. Trimming removed 10 bases from V and 4 bases from J, with 16 bases in between. Germline-derived CDR1 and CDR2 are LNHDA and SQIVND (reference sequence). The CDR3 has 13 amino acids. The CDR3 DNA sequence: TGTGCCACGAACCTCGGACCAAGCTATGGCTACACCTTC. This gives the protein CATNLGPSYGYTF.

The chain joins TRBV4-1 to TRBJ2-3; D not certain. CDR3 size: 13 residues. The germline V and J ends were trimmed by 5 bases and 1 base, with 7 bases remaining between them. Germline V gene data show CDR1 as MGHRA and CDR2 as YSYEKL. CDR3 sequence (DNA): TGCGCCAGCAGCGATGTTGGCACAGATACGCAGTATTTT. This codes for CASSDVGTDTQYF.

The DNA of the CDR3 is TGTGCCACCAGTGTTACAGGGACGGGGGAGCAGTACTTC. Translating gives CATSVTGTGEQYF. This chain uses TRBV24-1 with TRBJ2-7, with D possibly being TRBD1 (6 bases). The germline CDR1 and CDR2 sequences are KGHDR and SFDVKD. V lost 5 bases and J lost 7, with 14 bases in between. CDR3 length: 13 amino acids.

The chain recombines TRBV5-1 with TRBJ2-2; the D is unclear. Germline V gene data show CDR1 as SGHRS and CDR2 as YFSETQ. Trimming pared 4 bases from V and 4 bases from J, leaving 17 bases between. The CDR3 length is 16 residues. The CDR3 DNA reads TGCGCCAGCAGCGACCCAGAGACCACGGGCACCGGGGAGCTGTTTTTT. It translates to CASSDPETTGTGELFF. The full variable domain, in which reference TRBV5-1 and TRBJ2-2 provide the parts outside the CDR3, is KAGVTQTPRYLIKTRGQQVTLSCSPISGHRSVSWYQQTPGQGLQFLFEYFSETQRNKGNFPGRFSGRQFSNSRSEMNVSTLELGDSALYLCASSDPETTGTGELFFGEGSRLTVL.